Listed below are T cell receptor beta chains from one sample, sequenced in a study of blood T cell repertoires in COVID-19. The method was immunoSEQ multiplex PCR; TCRdb's version includes in-frame clones alone and lacks a portion of them. The sample includes around 300,000 clones, 85% to 90% seen only once; the top ten take approximately 6%. Sequencing was done on a sample of peripheral blood. These receptors were taken from a woman between 45 and 60 years old with COVID-19, enrolled during active disease. Each CDR3 is given with its conserved first and last residue.

j_call,v_call,cdr3_length,cdr3_aa
TRBJ2-3,TRBV4-2,12,CASSHLQDTQYF
TRBJ2-5,TRBV18,14,CASSPPQGSGTQYF
TRBJ1-1,TRBV20-1,11,CSARSDSEAFF
TRBJ1-2,TRBV4-1,15,CASSQYKRDSYGYTF
TRBJ2-7,TRBV4-1,14,CASSPGPGTYEQYF
TRBJ1-4,TRBV2,11,CASGQDEKLFF
TRBJ2-3,TRBV7-9,14,CASSFSGLADTQYF
TRBJ1-1,TRBV5-1,15,CASSLVQSMNTEAFF
TRBJ1-1,TRBV19,13,CASETGGNTEAFF
TRBJ2-7,TRBV7-9,16,CASSQRAGGRGYEQYF
TRBJ1-1,TRBV12-5,11,CASGSGFGAFF
TRBJ2-7,TRBV11-2,14,CASSFQDRAYEQYF
TRBJ1-2,TRBV10-3,17,CAISVRGTAGGGYGYTF
TRBJ1-2,TRBV4-2,14,CASSRSGQPYGYTF
TRBJ2-2,TRBV7-9,16,CASGPPMAEGAGELFF
TRBJ2-1,TRBV27,19,CAIPFHTSGRESSYNEQFF
TRBJ2-1,TRBV18,17,CASSPLTGNLVYNEQFF
TRBJ1-1,TRBV18,14,CASSPTTGFTEAFF
TRBJ2-5,TRBV11-3,18,CASSLDKLAGPYQETQYF
TRBJ2-2,TRBV5-1,13,CASGTTNTGELFF
TRBJ2-1,TRBV5-4,11,CASSRGEEQFF
TRBJ1-6,TRBV3-1/TRBV3-2,16,CASSPQGRGVSSPLHF
TRBJ2-7,TRBV5-5,14,CASRPGTGVYEQYF
TRBJ1-2,TRBV30,12,CAWSVILYGYTF
TRBJ2-5,TRBV18,15,CASSPDRGRGETQYF
TRBJ2-3,TRBV7-9,16,CASSLRRGRGTDTQYF